This T cell receptor beta chain was sequenced in a study of blood T cell repertoires in COVID-19 (dated by TCRdb to the early 2020s). Notes on the research overall: Samples covering the acute and convalescent phases of COVID-19 were provided by collaborators in the United States, Italy and Spain. The material from the prospective study consisted of cDNA or gDNA derived from T cells, B-cell-depleted T cells, or PBMCs. Subjects who had been exposed to COVID-19, were actively infected with it, or had recovered from it provided the deeply sampled blood TCRbeta repertoires that made up the dataset. The repertoires were released in a freely available public database meant as a resource for research on the immune response to SARS-CoV-2. Samples were obtained from the ongoing ImmuneRACE study (first 160 participants) and from 1,254 subjects provided by 6 global collaborators. A de-identified subject ID, COVID-19 status, age in years and sex were almost always included in the sample metadata. Where available, HLA class I and class II types were obtained from metadata supplied by the sample provider rather than from assay-based typing. The full study reports these points: Clinical and demographic metadata were provided uncurated, with the amount varying by source and participant.

From cysteine to phenylalanine, the CDR3 is 16 amino acids long. The retained sequence is limited to the CDR3, 48 bases, with the frame set at the first base. The germline ends are 20 bases apart after V is trimmed by 5 bases and J by 5 bases. Per the germline V gene (reference sequence), LGHDT is the CDR1 and YNNKEL is the CDR2. Each collaborating institution followed its own protocols to collect whole blood in K2EDTA tubes. For TCRbeta analysis, collaborators shipped samples as frozen whole blood, isolated PBMCs, or DNA extracted from either of those sample types. As regards this clone: Its antigen is still unknown. Per-base qualities were not stored, and no clone one base away is much larger.

TCRbeta CDR3 regions were amplified from genomic DNA using the immunoSEQ Assay, a bias-controlled multiplex PCR. The authors processed their data as follows. The number of nucleated cells in each sample was estimated by amplification of reference gene primers within the assay. Sequence reads were collapsed and filtered to measure the absolute abundance of every unique TCRbeta CDR3 rearrangement. For each sample, productive Simpson clonality was calculated by taking the square root of Simpson's diversity index across productive rearrangements. TCRdb re-hosts the immuneACCESS table, in-frame sequences only. Its copies lack some clones; in the studies checked, an unresolved V gene accounts for under half of them, and the cause for the rest is not known. V and J calls and clone size are as listed in that table; D and trimming were resolved from the DNA. Across this sample there are tens of thousands of clones, with around 84% seen only once. The ten largest clones take up approximately 11% of the sample.

The TCR originated in a man in his 70s with active or convalescent COVID-19. This sequence uses TRBV3-1 (or the pseudogene TRBV3-2) and TRBJ2-3; a confident D gene designation cannot be given. The sample was peripheral blood. Here the CDR3 is given as CASSDPSLAVGDTQYF. The DNA is as follows: TGTGCCAGCAGCGATCCGAGTTTAGCAGTTGGAGATACGCAGTATTTT.